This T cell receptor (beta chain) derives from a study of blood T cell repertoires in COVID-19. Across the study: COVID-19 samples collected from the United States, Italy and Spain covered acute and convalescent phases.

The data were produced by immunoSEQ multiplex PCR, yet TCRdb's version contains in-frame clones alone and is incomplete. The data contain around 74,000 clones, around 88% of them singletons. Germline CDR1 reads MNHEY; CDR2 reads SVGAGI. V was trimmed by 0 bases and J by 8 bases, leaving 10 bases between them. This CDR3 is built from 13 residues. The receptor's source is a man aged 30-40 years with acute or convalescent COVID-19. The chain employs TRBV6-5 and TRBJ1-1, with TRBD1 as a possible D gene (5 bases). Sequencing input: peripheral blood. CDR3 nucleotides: TGTGCCAGCAGTTACTCGGGGCGGCAGGAAGCTTTCTTT. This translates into CASSYSGRQEAFF.